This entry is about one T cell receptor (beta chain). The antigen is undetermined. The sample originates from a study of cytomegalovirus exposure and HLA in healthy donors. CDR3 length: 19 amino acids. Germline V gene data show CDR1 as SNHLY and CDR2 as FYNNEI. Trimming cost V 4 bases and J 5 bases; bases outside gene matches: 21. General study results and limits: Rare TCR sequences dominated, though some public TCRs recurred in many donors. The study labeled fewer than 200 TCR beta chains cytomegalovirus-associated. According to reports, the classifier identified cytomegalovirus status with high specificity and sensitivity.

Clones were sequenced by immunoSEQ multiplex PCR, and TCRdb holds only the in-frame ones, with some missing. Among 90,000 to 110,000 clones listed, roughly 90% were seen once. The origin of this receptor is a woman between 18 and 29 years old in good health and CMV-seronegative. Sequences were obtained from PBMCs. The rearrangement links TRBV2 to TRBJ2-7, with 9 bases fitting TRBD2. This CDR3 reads CASSGTSVVNFSGSDEQYF. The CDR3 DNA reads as TGTGCCAGCAGTGGGACTAGCGTAGTCAATTTCAGTGGGTCGGACGAGCAGTACTTC.